The clone carrying this TCR beta chain was seen more than once but under ten times. This specimen comes from a study of T cells of healthy individuals. The V gene end was trimmed by 1 base and the J gene end by 2 bases; junction bases not matched to a gene: 5. The CDR3 contains 16 residues. Looked up from germline, CDR1 is SGHTA and CDR2 is FQGNSA. TCRdb re-called the 5' RACE reads through MiXCR, storing one row per CDR3 protein. Counted here are 40,000 to 65,000 distinct CDR3 sequences, roughly 14% occurring once; the ten biggest clones make up about 15%. This TCR derives from a human donor in good health. This chain uses TRBV7-2 with TRBJ1-5, with 7 positions matching TRBD1. The CDR3 reads CASSLGQGFGNQPQHF. In DNA, the CDR3 is TGTGCCAGCAGCTTAGGACAGGGATTCGGCAATCAGCCCCAGCATTTT.